Here is one T cell receptor (beta chain) with its context. Its matching antigen is unknown. Being one base from a much bigger clone, this may be a read error. The genomic DNA TCR beta CDR3 region underwent two rounds of multiplex PCR. The use of primers specific to each TRBV and TRBJ gene characterized first-round PCR. Each CDR3 protein gets one entry after TCRdb re-called the multiplex PCR reads with MiXCR. The table shows approximately 23,000 distinct CDR3 sequences, with 35% to 45% occurring only once. This entry is derived from a study of prognosis after radiotherapy for stage I lung cancer. Study-wide background: Squamous cell carcinoma tumors occurred in more than five patients, adenocarcinoma in twelve. With stereotactic body radiotherapy, no patient received any concurrent therapy. At a biologically effective dose of at least 100 Gy and in 3 to 5 fractions, SBRT was the radiotherapy delivered.

Study results and limitations: Unique TCR clone counts were lower following stereotactic body radiation therapy (median roughly 9,900 versus 7,200).

The CDR3 is 13 amino acids. The V gene's germline CDR1 is WSHSY and CDR2 SAAADI. Trimming took 7 bases from V and 7 from J; bases not matched to a gene: 6. The chain combines TRBV10-2 with TRBJ1-4; 7 bases match TRBD1. The clonotype was recovered from a donor aged 50 or older with non-small cell lung cancer. The specimen was PBMCs, collected before or after stereotactic body radiation therapy (not recorded which). This CDR3 reads CASMGTAGEKLFF. In DNA, the CDR3 is TGCGCCAGCATGGGGACAGCCGGTGAAAAACTGTTTTTT.